The sequence of this T cell receptor beta chain was determined in a study of read filtering for tumor transcriptome and immune sequencing. Background on the study: Among patients, 17 to 20 were male and approximately 15 female, aged 47 to 80 (mean approximately 62).

Many counts were recorded for this clonotype. Its matching antigen is unknown. Germline V gives CDR1 LGHNA, CDR2 YNFKEQ. J was trimmed by 7 bases and V by 5 bases; bases with no gene match: 13. The CDR3 loop spans 16 amino acids. Molecular barcoded adaptors covering alpha/delta and beta/gamma chains were used on approximately 400 ng RNA. Each CDR3 protein is one row after TCRdb ran MiXCR on the reads. The profile covers around 26,000 distinct CDR3 sequences, with roughly 14% appearing a single time and 35% to 50% taken by the ten largest. Findings and limits, study-wide: The CD138-negative fraction was mixed bone marrow immune cells, not pure T cells. Even smaller IR-seq throughput identified most shared clonotypes.

Every patient had bone marrow sampled while the disease was active. The chain combines TRBV4-2 with TRBJ2-1; TRBD2 aligns across 8 bases. This TCR came from a donor at least 40 years old with multiple myeloma. The sample was a population of CD138-negative cells sorted from bone marrow. The CDR3 region is CASSLGPAGDLNEQFF. The DNA for the CDR3 is TGTGCCAGCAGCTTGGGACCAGCGGGAGATTTGAATGAGCAGTTCTTC.